This T cell receptor (beta chain) was captured by sequencing in a study of blood T cell repertoires in COVID-19. Participants came from roughly 25 US areas, aged about 18 to 95 years. Only in-frame clones appear in the TCRdb table, and some are missing; sequencing was by immunoSEQ multiplex PCR. The sample holds 180,000 or so clones; about four fifths are singletons and the top ten take 6% to 8%. The sequence was collected from a man in his forties who had recovered from COVID-19. The sample comprised PBMCs or T cells enriched from blood (not recorded which).

The CDR3, as DNA: TGTGCCAGTAGTTTTAGACAGAGCAATCAGCCCCAGCATTTT. The encoded protein is CASSFRQSNQPQHF. The V gene is TRBV19, the J gene TRBJ1-5, with a weak D call TRBD1 (5 bases). The CDR3 extends over 14 amino acids. V lost 5 bases, J lost 1 base, and 9 bases lay in between. Germline V gene lookup returns CDR1 LNHDA and CDR2 SQIVND (reference sequence). The entire variable domain, with the rest obtained from reference TRBV19 and TRBJ1-5, is as follows: DGGITQSPKYLFRKEGQNVTLSCEQNLNHDAMYWYRQDPGQGLRLIYYSQIVNDFQKGDIAEGYSVSREKKESFPLTVTSAQKNPTAFYLCASSFRQSNQPQHFGDGTRLSIL.